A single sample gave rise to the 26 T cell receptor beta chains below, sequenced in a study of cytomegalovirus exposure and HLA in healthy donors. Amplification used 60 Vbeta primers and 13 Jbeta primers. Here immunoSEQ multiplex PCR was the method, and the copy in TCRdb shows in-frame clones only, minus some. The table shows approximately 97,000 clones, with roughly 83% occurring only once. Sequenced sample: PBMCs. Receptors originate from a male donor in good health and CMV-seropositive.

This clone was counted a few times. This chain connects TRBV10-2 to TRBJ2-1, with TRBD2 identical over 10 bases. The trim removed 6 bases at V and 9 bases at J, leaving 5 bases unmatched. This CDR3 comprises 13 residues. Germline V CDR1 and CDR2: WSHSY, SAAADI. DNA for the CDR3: TGCGCCAGCAGCCTAGCGGGGGTGGGTGAGCAGTTCTTC. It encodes CASSLAGVGEQFF.

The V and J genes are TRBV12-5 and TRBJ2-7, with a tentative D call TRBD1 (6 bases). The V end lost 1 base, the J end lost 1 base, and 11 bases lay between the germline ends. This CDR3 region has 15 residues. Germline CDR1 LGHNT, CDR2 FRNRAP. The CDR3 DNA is TGTGCTAGTGGTTTGGACAGGGCCGGGTCCTACGAGCAGTACTTC. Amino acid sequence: CASGLDRAGSYEQYF.

The DNA for the CDR3 is TGTGCCAGCAGTTATAGTAACAGAGACTACGAGCAGTACTTC. Translated: CASSYSNRDYEQYF. V and J are TRBV6-6 and TRBJ2-7; D remains unclear. The V gene lost 3 bases and the J gene lost 3 bases, with 12 bases spanning the gap. Germline V gene data show CDR1 as MNHNY and CDR2 as SVGAGI (reference sequence). This CDR3 is built from 14 residues.

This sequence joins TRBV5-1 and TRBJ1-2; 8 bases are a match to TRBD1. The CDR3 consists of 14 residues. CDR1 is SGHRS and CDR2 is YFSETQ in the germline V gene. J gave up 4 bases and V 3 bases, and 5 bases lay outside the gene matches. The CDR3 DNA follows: TGCGCCAGCAGCTATACGGACAGGGCCTATGGCTACACCTTC. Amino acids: CASSYTDRAYGYTF. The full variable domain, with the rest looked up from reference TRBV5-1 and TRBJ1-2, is KAGVTQTPRYLIKTRGQQVTLSCSPISGHRSVSWYQQTPGQGLQFLFEYFSETQRNKGNFPGRFSGRQFSNSRSEMNVSTLELGDSALYLCASSYTDRAYGYTFGSGTRLTVV.

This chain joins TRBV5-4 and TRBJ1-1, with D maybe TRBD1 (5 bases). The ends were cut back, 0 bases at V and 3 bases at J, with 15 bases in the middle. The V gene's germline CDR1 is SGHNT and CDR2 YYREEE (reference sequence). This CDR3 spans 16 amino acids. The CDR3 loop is CASSLGPRGGDTEAFF. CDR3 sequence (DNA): TGTGCCAGCAGCTTGGGCCCCCGTGGAGGGGACACTGAAGCTTTCTTT.

The CDR3 DNA reads as TGTGCCAGCAGTGCGGGTGCCGGAACGGGTCAGCCCCAGCATTTT. Protein product: CASSAGAGTGQPQHF. The gene calls are TRBV2 and TRBJ1-5; D is unclear. Trimming left V 4 bases short and J 6 bases short, with 16 bases between. The CDR3 sequence is 15 residues long. Looked up from germline, CDR1 is SNHLY and CDR2 is FYNNEI.

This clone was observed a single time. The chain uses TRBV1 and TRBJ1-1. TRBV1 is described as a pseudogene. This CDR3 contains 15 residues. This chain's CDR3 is CTSSPRGGENTEAFF. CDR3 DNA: TGCACCAGCAGCCCCCGGGGGGGGGAGAACACTGAAGCTTTCTTT.

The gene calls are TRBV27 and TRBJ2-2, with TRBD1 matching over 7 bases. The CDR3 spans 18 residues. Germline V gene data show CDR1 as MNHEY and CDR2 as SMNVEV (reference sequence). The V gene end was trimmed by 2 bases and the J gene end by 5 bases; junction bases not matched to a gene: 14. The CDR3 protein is CASSLGQGVKLWTGELFF. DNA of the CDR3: TGTGCCAGCAGTTTAGGTCAGGGGGTAAAACTGTGGACCGGGGAGCTGTTTTTT.

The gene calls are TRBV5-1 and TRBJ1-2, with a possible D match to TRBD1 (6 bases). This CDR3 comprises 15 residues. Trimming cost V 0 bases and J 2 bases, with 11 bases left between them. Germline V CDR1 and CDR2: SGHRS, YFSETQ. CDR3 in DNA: TGCGCCAGCAGCTTGGAAGGGACACCCAACTATGGCTACACCTTC. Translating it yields CASSLEGTPNYGYTF.

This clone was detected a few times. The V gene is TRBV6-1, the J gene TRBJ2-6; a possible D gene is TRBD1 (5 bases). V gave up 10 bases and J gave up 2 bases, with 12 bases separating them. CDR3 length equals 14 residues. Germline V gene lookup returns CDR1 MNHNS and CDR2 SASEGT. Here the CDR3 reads CATGSIAGANVLTF. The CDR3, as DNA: TGTGCCACAGGGTCGATCGCTGGGGCCAACGTCCTGACTTTC.

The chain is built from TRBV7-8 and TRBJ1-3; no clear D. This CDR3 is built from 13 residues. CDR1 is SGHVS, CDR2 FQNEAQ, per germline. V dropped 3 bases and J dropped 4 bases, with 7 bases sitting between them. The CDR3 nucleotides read TGTGCCAGCAGCTTCGGACTGGGAAACACCATATATTTT. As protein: CASSFGLGNTIYF.

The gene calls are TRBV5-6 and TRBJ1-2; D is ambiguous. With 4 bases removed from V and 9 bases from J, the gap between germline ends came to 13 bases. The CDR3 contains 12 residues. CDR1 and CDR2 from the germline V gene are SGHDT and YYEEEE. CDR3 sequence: CASSPGPRSYTF. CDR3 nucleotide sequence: TGTGCCAGCAGCCCCGGTCCGAGGAGCTACACCTTC.

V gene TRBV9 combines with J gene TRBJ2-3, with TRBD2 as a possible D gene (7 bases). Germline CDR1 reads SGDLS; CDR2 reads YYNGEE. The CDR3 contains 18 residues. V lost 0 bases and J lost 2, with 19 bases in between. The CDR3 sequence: CASSVEGGTLTNTDTQYF. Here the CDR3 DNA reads TGTGCCAGCAGCGTAGAGGGGGGGACACTCACCAACACAGATACGCAGTATTTT. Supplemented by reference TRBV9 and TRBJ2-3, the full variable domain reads DSGVTQTPKHLITATGQRVTLRCSPRSGDLSVYWYQQSLDQGLQFLIQYYNGEERAKGNILERFSAQQFPDLHSELNLSSLELGDSALYFCASSVEGGTLTNTDTQYFGPGTRLTVL.

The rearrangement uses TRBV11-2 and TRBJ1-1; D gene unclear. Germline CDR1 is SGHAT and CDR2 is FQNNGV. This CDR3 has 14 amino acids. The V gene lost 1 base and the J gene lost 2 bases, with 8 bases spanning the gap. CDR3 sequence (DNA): TGTGCCAGCAGCTTAGTGAGGGTTAACACTGAAGCTTTCTTT. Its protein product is CASSLVRVNTEAFF.

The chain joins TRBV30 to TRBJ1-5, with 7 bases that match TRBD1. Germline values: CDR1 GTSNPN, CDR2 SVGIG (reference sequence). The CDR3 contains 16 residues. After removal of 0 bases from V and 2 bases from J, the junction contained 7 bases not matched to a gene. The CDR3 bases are TGTGCCTGGAGTGTAACGGGCAGGGGGGGCAATCAGCCCCAGCATTTT. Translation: CAWSVTGRGGNQPQHF. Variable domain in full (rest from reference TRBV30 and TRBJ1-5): SQTIHQWPATLVQPVGSPLSLECTVEGTSNPNLYWYRQAAGRGLQLLFYSVGIGQISSEVPQNLSASRPQDRQFILSSKKLLLSDSGFYLCAWSVTGRGGNQPQHFGDGTRLSIL.

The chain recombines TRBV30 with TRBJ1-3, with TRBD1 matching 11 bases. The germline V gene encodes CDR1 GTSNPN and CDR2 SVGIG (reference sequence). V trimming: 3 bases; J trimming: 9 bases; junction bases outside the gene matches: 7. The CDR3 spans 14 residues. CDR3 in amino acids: CAWRRGTGGSTIYF. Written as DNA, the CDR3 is TGTGCCTGGAGAAGGGGGACAGGGGGTAGCACCATATATTTT. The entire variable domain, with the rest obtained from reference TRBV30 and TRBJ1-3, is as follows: SQTIHQWPATLVQPVGSPLSLECTVEGTSNPNLYWYRQAAGRGLQLLFYSVGIGQISSEVPQNLSASRPQDRQFILSSKKLLLSDSGFYLCAWRRGTGGSTIYFGEGSWLTVV.

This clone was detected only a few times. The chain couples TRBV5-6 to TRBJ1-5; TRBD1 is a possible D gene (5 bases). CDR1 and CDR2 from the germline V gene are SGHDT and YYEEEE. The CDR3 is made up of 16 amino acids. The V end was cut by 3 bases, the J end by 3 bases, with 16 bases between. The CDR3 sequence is CASSSFWGADNQPQHF. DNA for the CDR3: TGTGCCAGCAGCTCCTTCTGGGGCGCGGACAATCAGCCCCAGCATTTT.

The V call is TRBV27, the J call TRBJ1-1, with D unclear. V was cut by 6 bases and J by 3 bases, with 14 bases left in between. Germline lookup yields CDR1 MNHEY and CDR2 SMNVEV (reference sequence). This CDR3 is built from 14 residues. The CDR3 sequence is CASRLGRGHTEAFF. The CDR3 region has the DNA TGTGCCAGCAGGTTGGGGAGAGGTCACACTGAAGCTTTCTTT.

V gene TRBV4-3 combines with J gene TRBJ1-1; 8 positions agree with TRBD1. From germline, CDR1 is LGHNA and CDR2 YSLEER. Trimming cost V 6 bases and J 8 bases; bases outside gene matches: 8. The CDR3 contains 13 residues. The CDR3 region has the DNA TGCGCCAGCAGACTGAACCGGGACAGGGAAGCTTTCTTT. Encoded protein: CASRLNRDREAFF.

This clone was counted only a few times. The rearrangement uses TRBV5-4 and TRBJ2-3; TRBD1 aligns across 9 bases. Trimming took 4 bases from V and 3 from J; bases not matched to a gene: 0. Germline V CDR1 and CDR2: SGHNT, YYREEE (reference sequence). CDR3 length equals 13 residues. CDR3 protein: CASSGQGTDTQYF. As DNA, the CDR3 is TGTGCCAGCAGCGGACAGGGGACAGATACGCAGTATTTT. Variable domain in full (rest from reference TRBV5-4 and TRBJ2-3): ETGVTQSPTHLIKTRGQQVTLRCSSQSGHNTVSWYQQALGQGPQFIFQYYREEENGRGNFPPRFSGLQFPNYSSELNVNALELDDSALYLCASSGQGTDTQYFGPGTRLTVL.

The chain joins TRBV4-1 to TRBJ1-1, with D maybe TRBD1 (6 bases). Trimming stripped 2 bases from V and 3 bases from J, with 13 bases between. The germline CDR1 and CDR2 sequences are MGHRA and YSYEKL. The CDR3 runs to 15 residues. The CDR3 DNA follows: TGCGCCAGCAGCCAACAGGGCCAGGGGCACACTGAAGCTTTCTTT. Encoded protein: CASSQQGQGHTEAFF.

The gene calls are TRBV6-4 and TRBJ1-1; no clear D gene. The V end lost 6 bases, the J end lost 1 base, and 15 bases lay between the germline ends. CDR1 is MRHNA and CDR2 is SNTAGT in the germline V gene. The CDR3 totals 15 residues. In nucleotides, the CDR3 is TGTGCCAGCAGCCGTCGGGTCGGAGGGAACACTGAAGCTTTCTTT. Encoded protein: CASSRRVGGNTEAFF.

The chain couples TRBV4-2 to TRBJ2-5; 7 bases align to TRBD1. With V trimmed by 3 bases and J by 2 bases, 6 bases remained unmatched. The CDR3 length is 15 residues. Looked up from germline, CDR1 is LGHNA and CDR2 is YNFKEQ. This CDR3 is CASSQDPGGQETQYF. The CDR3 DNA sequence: TGTGCCAGCAGCCAGGACCCAGGGGGACAAGAGACCCAGTACTTC.

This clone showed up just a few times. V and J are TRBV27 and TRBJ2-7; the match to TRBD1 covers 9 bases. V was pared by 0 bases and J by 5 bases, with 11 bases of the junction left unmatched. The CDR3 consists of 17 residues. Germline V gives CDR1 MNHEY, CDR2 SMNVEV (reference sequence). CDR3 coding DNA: TGTGCCAGCAGTTTATCGTCGGGACAGGGTTTATCTGACGAGCAGTACTTC. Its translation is CASSLSSGQGLSDEQYF.

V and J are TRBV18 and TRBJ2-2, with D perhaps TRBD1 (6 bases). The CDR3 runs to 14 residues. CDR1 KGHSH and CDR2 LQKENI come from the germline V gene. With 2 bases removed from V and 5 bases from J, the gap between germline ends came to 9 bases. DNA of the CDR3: TGTGCCAGCTCACCATCGGACAGAACCGGGGAGCTGTTTTTT. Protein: CASSPSDRTGELFF.

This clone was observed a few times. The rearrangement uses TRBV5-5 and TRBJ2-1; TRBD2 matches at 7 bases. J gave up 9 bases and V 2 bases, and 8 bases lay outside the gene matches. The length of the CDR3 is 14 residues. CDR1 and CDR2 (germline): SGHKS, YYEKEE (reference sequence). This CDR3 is CASSLGTSESEQFF. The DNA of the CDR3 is TGTGCCAGCAGCTTAGGTACTAGCGAGAGTGAGCAGTTCTTC.